This T cell receptor (beta chain) came from a study of T cell changes during pregnancy in multiple sclerosis. CDR1 MNHEY and CDR2 SVGAGI come from the germline V gene. V lost 6 bases, J lost 7 bases, and 6 bases stayed unmatched. CDR3 length equals 14 residues. The protocol was immunoSEQ multiplex PCR, while the TCRdb copy is restricted to in-frame clones and leaves out a portion. The sample records tens of thousands of clones, approximately 92% being singletons. This receptor was identified in a female donor with multiple sclerosis, enrolled in a pregnancy study. V usage is TRBV6-5 and J usage is TRBJ2-2; 9 bases map to TRBD2. The sample here was peripheral blood, taken in the first trimester of pregnancy. The CDR3, as DNA: TGTGCCAGCAGGCTTTTAGCGGGGGTCGGGGAGCTGTTTTTT. Its protein is CASRLLAGVGELFF.